A selection of T cell receptor beta chains follows, all from one sample in a study of Graves' ophthalmopathy and Graves' hyperthyroidism. TCRdb fed the multiplex PCR reads into MiXCR, producing one record per CDR3 protein. The sample includes 680,000 or so distinct CDR3 sequences, 22% of them seen just once. Sequencing input: peripheral blood. These receptors were taken from a woman between 18 and 29 years old with stable Graves' hyperthyroidism. Some clones in this sample may be carry-over from other donors' samples. Each CDR3 is given with its conserved first and last residue. A D gene is named only where the DNA matches it firmly. The size entry is marked missing in some rows and otherwise reads once, few, many or a size class.

clone_size: few
d_call: -
v_call: TRBV2
j_call: TRBJ1-1
cdr3_nt: TGTGCCAGCAGTGAAGTTCGGGAATCAGCTTTCTTT
cdr3_aa: CASSEVRESAFF

clone_size: few
d_call: TRBD1
v_call: TRBV27
j_call: TRBJ1-2
cdr3_nt: TGTGCCAGCAGTTGGAATAGCGCCGGACAGGAGAAAAGCTATGGCTACACCTTC
cdr3_aa: CASSWNSAGQEKSYGYTF

clone_size: few
d_call: TRBD1
v_call: TRBV19
j_call: TRBJ2-2
cdr3_nt: TGTGCCAGTAGCAAACAGGGGGCAAGGACCGGGGAGCTGTTTTTT
cdr3_aa: CASSKQGARTGELFF

clone_size: many
d_call: TRBD1
v_call: TRBV20-1
j_call: TRBJ1-2
cdr3_nt: TGCAGTGCTAGAGACCTACTGACAGGGGCAAGCGGCTACACCTTC
cdr3_aa: CSARDLLTGASGYTF

clone_size: -
d_call: TRBD1
v_call: TRBV3-1
j_call: TRBJ1-1
cdr3_nt: TGTGCCAGCAGCCAAGATCCGGGACAGACTTTTGGCACTGAAGCTTTCTTT
cdr3_aa: CASSQDPGQTFGTEAFF

clone_size: few
d_call: TRBD2
v_call: TRBV2
j_call: TRBJ2-1
cdr3_nt: TGTGCCAGCAGTGAAGAAGCGGGGGGTAGGGATGAGCAGTTCTTC
cdr3_aa: CASSEEAGGRDEQFF

clone_size: many
d_call: -
v_call: TRBV4-1
j_call: TRBJ2-5
cdr3_nt: TGCGCCAGCAGCCATTTGGGCGGGGCGTACCAAGAGACCCAGTACTTC
cdr3_aa: CASSHLGGAYQETQYF

clone_size: few
d_call: TRBD1
v_call: TRBV5-1
j_call: TRBJ1-5
cdr3_nt: TGCGCCAGCAGCCATGGGACAGGGGATCAGCCCCAGCATTTT
cdr3_aa: CASSHGTGDQPQHF

clone_size: many
d_call: TRBD1
v_call: TRBV12-3/TRBV12-4
j_call: TRBJ1-2
cdr3_nt: TGTGCCAGCAGTTCCAGCGACCTAAGACAGGGAGGCTACACCTTC
cdr3_aa: CASSSSDLRQGGYTF

clone_size: many
d_call: -
v_call: TRBV7-2
j_call: TRBJ1-6
cdr3_nt: TGTGCCAGCAGCTTACTCCCCGAATCACCCCTCCACTTT
cdr3_aa: CASSLLPESPLHF

clone_size: many
d_call: -
v_call: TRBV12-3/TRBV12-4
j_call: TRBJ2-7
cdr3_nt: TGTGCCAGCAGAGCTGGACCGCTAAACTCCTACGAGCAGTACTTC
cdr3_aa: CASRAGPLNSYEQYF

clone_size: many
d_call: -
v_call: TRBV19
j_call: TRBJ2-2
cdr3_nt: TGTGCCAGTAGTTCCCGGACGGAGAACACCGGGGAGCTGTTTTTT
cdr3_aa: CASSSRTENTGELFF

clone_size: few
d_call: -
v_call: TRBV4-2
j_call: TRBJ2-7
cdr3_nt: TGTGCCAGCAGCCGAGACTCCGGGACTCTATCCGAGCAGTACTTC
cdr3_aa: CASSRDSGTLSEQYF

clone_size: many
d_call: TRBD2
v_call: TRBV4-2
j_call: TRBJ2-4
cdr3_nt: TGTGCCAGCAGCCAAGATTTCGGGACTAGCACCATTCAGTACTTC
cdr3_aa: CASSQDFGTSTIQYF

clone_size: few
d_call: -
v_call: TRBV6-1
j_call: TRBJ1-3
cdr3_nt: TGTGCCAGCAATGAAAACAGGATCTCTGGAAACACCATATATTTT
cdr3_aa: CASNENRISGNTIYF

clone_size: many
d_call: -
v_call: TRBV7-8
j_call: TRBJ2-5
cdr3_nt: TGTGCCAGCAGCTTGGCTTCCAGCGGAGACCAAGAGACCCAGTACTTC
cdr3_aa: CASSLASSGDQETQYF

clone_size: many
d_call: TRBD1
v_call: TRBV2
j_call: TRBJ2-7
cdr3_nt: TGTGCCATTCAGGGACAGGGAAGGAGCGAGCAGTACTTC
cdr3_aa: CAIQGQGRSEQYF

clone_size: many
d_call: -
v_call: TRBV12-5
j_call: TRBJ2-5
cdr3_nt: TGTGCTAGTGGTTTGACAGGTCAAGAGACCCAGTACTTC
cdr3_aa: CASGLTGQETQYF

clone_size: many
d_call: TRBD1
v_call: TRBV3-1
j_call: TRBJ1-2
cdr3_nt: TGTGCCAGCAGCCGACCGGGACAGACTAACTATGGCTACACCTTC
cdr3_aa: CASSRPGQTNYGYTF

clone_size: -
d_call: -
v_call: TRBV9
j_call: TRBJ2-2
cdr3_nt: TGTGCCAGCAGCTCAGGGGACTCCCCCCACGGGGAGCTGTTTTTT
cdr3_aa: CASSSGDSPHGELFF

clone_size: many
d_call: -
v_call: TRBV7-2
j_call: TRBJ2-7
cdr3_nt: TGTGCCAGCAGCTTAGCGTTTAACGAGCAGTACTTC
cdr3_aa: CASSLAFNEQYF

clone_size: -
d_call: -
v_call: TRBV7-2
j_call: TRBJ1-1
cdr3_nt: TGTGCCAGCAACTCATTGAGGGGGGGATCTGAAGCTTTCTTT
cdr3_aa: CASNSLRGGSEAFF

clone_size: -
d_call: -
v_call: TRBV6-2/TRBV6-3
j_call: TRBJ1-5
cdr3_nt: TGTGCCAGCAGTGGGGACTTGGGCAATCAGCCCCAGCATTTT
cdr3_aa: CASSGDLGNQPQHF

clone_size: many
d_call: -
v_call: TRBV6-2/TRBV6-3
j_call: TRBJ2-7
cdr3_nt: TGTGCCAGCAGTCGAAGGATTTACGAGCAGTACTTC
cdr3_aa: CASSRRIYEQYF

clone_size: many
d_call: TRBD1
v_call: TRBV28
j_call: TRBJ1-5
cdr3_nt: TGTGCCAGCTTGGGGGGGACAGCTTCGAATCAGCCCCAGCATTTT
cdr3_aa: CASLGGTASNQPQHF

clone_size: -
d_call: -
v_call: TRBV29-1
j_call: TRBJ1-1
cdr3_nt: TGCAGCGTTGAGCAGGTGTCTGAAGCTTTCTTT
cdr3_aa: CSVEQVSEAFF

clone_size: few
d_call: TRBD1
v_call: TRBV11-1
j_call: TRBJ1-2
cdr3_nt: TGTGCCAGCAGCCCCCGGACAGGGGAGGGTTTTCACTATGGCTACACCTTC
cdr3_aa: CASSPRTGEGFHYGYTF

clone_size: many
d_call: TRBD2
v_call: TRBV11-2
j_call: TRBJ2-4
cdr3_nt: TGTGCCAGCAGCTTCCCTTCCTCTAGCGGGAGAACTAACATTCAGTACTTC
cdr3_aa: CASSFPSSSGRTNIQYF

clone_size: many
d_call: -
v_call: TRBV9
j_call: TRBJ1-5
cdr3_nt: TGTGCCAGCAGCGTAGTATCAGCTCCCCTTAGCAATCAGCCCCAGCATTTT
cdr3_aa: CASSVVSAPLSNQPQHF

clone_size: many
d_call: TRBD1
v_call: TRBV20-1
j_call: TRBJ1-2
cdr3_nt: TGCAGTGCTAGAACAGGGGATTTCTATGGCTACACCTTC
cdr3_aa: CSARTGDFYGYTF

clone_size: many
d_call: TRBD1
v_call: TRBV5-5
j_call: TRBJ1-2
cdr3_nt: TGTGCCAGCAGGAGGGAGTCGGGACAGGGGAACTATGGCTACACCTTC
cdr3_aa: CASRRESGQGNYGYTF

clone_size: -
d_call: TRBD2
v_call: TRBV5-1
j_call: TRBJ2-5
cdr3_nt: TGCGCCAGCAGCGCGGGACTAGCGCGGGAGACCCAGTACTTC
cdr3_aa: CASSAGLARETQYF

clone_size: -
d_call: -
v_call: TRBV7-3
j_call: TRBJ2-7
cdr3_nt: TGTGCCAGCAGCTCAGACAGCCAGGGCCCTTACGAGCAGTACTTC
cdr3_aa: CASSSDSQGPYEQYF

clone_size: many
d_call: TRBD1
v_call: TRBV30
j_call: TRBJ1-1
cdr3_nt: TGTGCCTGGAGGACAGGGTGGACTGAAGCTTTCTTT
cdr3_aa: CAWRTGWTEAFF

clone_size: few
d_call: TRBD1
v_call: TRBV2
j_call: TRBJ1-3
cdr3_nt: TGTGCCAGTATTGGACAGGGGGCAAGTGGAAACACCATATATTTT
cdr3_aa: CASIGQGASGNTIYF

clone_size: many
d_call: -
v_call: TRBV11-2
j_call: TRBJ2-7
cdr3_nt: TGTGCCAGCAGCTACATGGGGGAGCAGTACTTC
cdr3_aa: CASSYMGEQYF

clone_size: many
d_call: -
v_call: TRBV25-1
j_call: TRBJ2-7
cdr3_nt: TGTGCCAGCAGTGAAGTGGTAGGAGAGCAGTACTTC
cdr3_aa: CASSEVVGEQYF

clone_size: many
d_call: -
v_call: TRBV5-1
j_call: TRBJ1-2
cdr3_nt: TGCGCCAGCAGCTTGGCCGTTAGACAGCTAGGGGATAACTATGGCTACACCTTC
cdr3_aa: CASSLAVRQLGDNYGYTF

clone_size: -
d_call: TRBD1
v_call: TRBV28
j_call: TRBJ2-4
cdr3_nt: TGTGCCAGCAGTTCCTACGGACAGGATAGTGGCATTCAGTACTTC
cdr3_aa: CASSSYGQDSGIQYF

clone_size: many
d_call: TRBD2
v_call: TRBV30
j_call: TRBJ2-5
cdr3_nt: TGTGCCTGGAGTGTACTAGCGGGGAGCGGGACCCAGTACTTC
cdr3_aa: CAWSVLAGSGTQYF

clone_size: many
d_call: TRBD2
v_call: TRBV7-3
j_call: TRBJ2-5
cdr3_nt: TGTGCCAGCAGCTGGGTTAGCGGGGCCCAAGAGACCCAGTACTTC
cdr3_aa: CASSWVSGAQETQYF

clone_size: -
d_call: -
v_call: TRBV5-1
j_call: TRBJ1-5
cdr3_nt: TGCGCCAGCAGCCAGGGGTCTCAAGGGCAGCCCCAGCATTTT
cdr3_aa: CASSQGSQGQPQHF

clone_size: many
d_call: -
v_call: TRBV7-9
j_call: TRBJ2-5
cdr3_nt: TGTGCCAGCAGCTTAGCGCTAGAGGACGGTAAAGAGACCCAGTACTTC
cdr3_aa: CASSLALEDGKETQYF

clone_size: -
d_call: TRBD1
v_call: TRBV12-3/TRBV12-4
j_call: TRBJ1-2
cdr3_nt: TGTGCCAGCAGTGAGGGACAGGGATGGGGCTACACCTTC
cdr3_aa: CASSEGQGWGYTF

clone_size: many
d_call: TRBD1
v_call: TRBV20-1
j_call: TRBJ1-2
cdr3_nt: TGCAGCCAGGATGCCACAGGGGGCGTCCGCTACACCTTC
cdr3_aa: CSQDATGGVRYTF

clone_size: many
d_call: -
v_call: TRBV7-3
j_call: TRBJ2-2
cdr3_nt: TGTGCCAGCAGCCCCAAGAGGGGGGGGCCTAACACCGGGGAGCTGTTTTTT
cdr3_aa: CASSPKRGGPNTGELFF

clone_size: many
d_call: -
v_call: TRBV6-2/TRBV6-3
j_call: TRBJ1-1
cdr3_nt: TGTGCCAGCAGTTACTATACGACAGGGAACACTGAAGCTTTCTTT
cdr3_aa: CASSYYTTGNTEAFF

clone_size: once
d_call: -
v_call: TRBV15
j_call: TRBJ1-1
cdr3_nt: TGTGCCACCAGCAGGACAGAGTATCTGAACACTGAAGCTTTCTTT
cdr3_aa: CATSRTEYLNTEAFF

clone_size: many
d_call: TRBD1
v_call: TRBV6-1
j_call: TRBJ2-7
cdr3_nt: TGTGCCACCCGACGACAGGGGACAACCTACGAGCAGTACTTC
cdr3_aa: CATRRQGTTYEQYF

clone_size: many
d_call: -
v_call: TRBV24-1
j_call: TRBJ2-2
cdr3_nt: TGTGCCACCAGGAGCAGTTCCACCGGGGAGCTGTTTTTT
cdr3_aa: CATRSSSTGELFF

clone_size: many
d_call: -
v_call: TRBV12-3/TRBV12-4
j_call: TRBJ1-1
cdr3_nt: TGTGCCAGCAGGACAGGGAACACTGAAGCTTTCTTT
cdr3_aa: CASRTGNTEAFF

clone_size: many
d_call: TRBD1
v_call: TRBV12-5
j_call: TRBJ1-2
cdr3_nt: TGTGCTAGTGGTTTAGGGGGCGAACTCGGAGGTCACTATGGCTACACCTTC
cdr3_aa: CASGLGGELGGHYGYTF